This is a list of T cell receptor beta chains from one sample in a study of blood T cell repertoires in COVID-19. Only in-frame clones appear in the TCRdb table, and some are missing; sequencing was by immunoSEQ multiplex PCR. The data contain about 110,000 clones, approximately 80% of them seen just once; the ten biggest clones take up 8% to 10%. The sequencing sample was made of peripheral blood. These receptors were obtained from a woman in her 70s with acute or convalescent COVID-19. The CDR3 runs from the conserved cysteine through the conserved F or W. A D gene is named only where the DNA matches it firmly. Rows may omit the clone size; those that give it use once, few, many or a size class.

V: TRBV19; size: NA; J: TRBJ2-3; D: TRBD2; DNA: TGTGCCAGTAGTCCCGGGACTAGCGGGGGGTACACAGATACGCAGTATTTT; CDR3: CASSPGTSGGYTDTQYF
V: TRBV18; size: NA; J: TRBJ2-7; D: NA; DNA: TGTGCCAGCTCATCCGGGACAACTAGCTCCTACGAGCAGTACTTC; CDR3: CASSSGTTSSYEQYF
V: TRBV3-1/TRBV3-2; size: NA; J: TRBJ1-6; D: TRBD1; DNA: TGTGCCAGCAGCCAAGACGTGACAGGGAGCTCCTATAATTCACCCCTCCACTTT; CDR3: CASSQDVTGSSYNSPLHF
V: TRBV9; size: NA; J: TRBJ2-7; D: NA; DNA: TGTGCCAGCAGCCCGGGACAATCTACCTACGAGCAGTACTTC; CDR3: CASSPGQSTYEQYF
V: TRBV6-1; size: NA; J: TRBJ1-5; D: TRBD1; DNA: TGTGCCAGCAGTTATGGGACAGGGGGTCTAGCCCAGCATTTT; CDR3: CASSYGTGGLAQHF
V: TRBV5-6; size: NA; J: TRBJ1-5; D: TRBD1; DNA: TGTGCCAGCAGCGACGGACAGGGGGCAGGTAATCAGCCCCAGCATTTT; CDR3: CASSDGQGAGNQPQHF
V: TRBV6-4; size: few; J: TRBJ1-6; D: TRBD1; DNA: TGTGCCAGCAGTACTACAACCGGGACAGGGTTTATAGTCGGAGTTTCACCCCTCCACTTT; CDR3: CASSTTTGTGFIVGVSPLHF
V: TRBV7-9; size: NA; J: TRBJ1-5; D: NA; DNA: TGTGCCAGCAGCACAAGACTCAAAAGGCATCGTCACAATCAGCCCCAGCATTTT; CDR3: CASSTRLKRHRHNQPQHF
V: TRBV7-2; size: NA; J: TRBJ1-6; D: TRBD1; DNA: TGTGCCAGCAGTATAAGACAGGGATCCAATTCACCCCTCCACTTT; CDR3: CASSIRQGSNSPLHF
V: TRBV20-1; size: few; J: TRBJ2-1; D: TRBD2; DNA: TGCAGTGCTAGTCCCACTAGCGGAGCCTACAATGAGCAGTTCTTC; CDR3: CSASPTSGAYNEQFF
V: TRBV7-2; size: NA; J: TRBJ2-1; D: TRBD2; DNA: TGTGCCAGCAGCCAGGGACTAGCGGGGGGCTATGAGCAGTTCTTC; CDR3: CASSQGLAGGYEQFF
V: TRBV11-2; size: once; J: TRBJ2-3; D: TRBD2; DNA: TGTGCCAGCAGCCAATCCGGGACTACTAGCACAGATACGCAGTATTTT; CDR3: CASSQSGTTSTDTQYF
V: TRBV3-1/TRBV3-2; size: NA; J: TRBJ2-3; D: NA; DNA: TGTGCCAGCAGCCAACGAGGTGGTGCAGATACGCAGTATTTT; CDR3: CASSQRGGADTQYF
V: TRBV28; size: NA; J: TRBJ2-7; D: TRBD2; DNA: TGTGCCAGCAGTTTATCGTGGCGGGAGGACGAGCAGTACTTC; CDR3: CASSLSWREDEQYF
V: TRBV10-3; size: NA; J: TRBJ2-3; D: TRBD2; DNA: TGTGCCATCAAGGTAGCGGGAGACACAGATACGCAGTATTTT; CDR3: CAIKVAGDTDTQYF
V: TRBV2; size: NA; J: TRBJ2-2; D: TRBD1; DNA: TGTGCCAGCAGTCGGGATGCAGGGGGCACCGGGGAGCTGTTTTTT; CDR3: CASSRDAGGTGELFF
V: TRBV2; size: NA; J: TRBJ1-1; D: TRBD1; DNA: TGTGCCAGCAGTGGACAGGGGGGCGGCTGGAACACTGAAGCTTTCTTT; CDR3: CASSGQGGGWNTEAFF
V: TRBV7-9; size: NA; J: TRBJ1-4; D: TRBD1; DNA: TGTGCCAGCAGCCCGGGACAGGGGAACGAAAAACTGTTTTTT; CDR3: CASSPGQGNEKLFF
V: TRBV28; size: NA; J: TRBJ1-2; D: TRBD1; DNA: TGTGCCAGCAGTTTAACGCTACGAGGACAGGATATCTATGGCTACACCTTC; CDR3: CASSLTLRGQDIYGYTF
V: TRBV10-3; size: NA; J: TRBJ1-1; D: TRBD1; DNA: TGTGCCATCAGTGAGCCCTCGACAGGGCTGAACACTGAAGCTTTCTTT; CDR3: CAISEPSTGLNTEAFF